This TCR beta chain was captured in a study of T cells in women clearing cervical HPV infection. On the study more broadly: Case blood drawn at lesion detection; control blood after infection cleared.

Average input was roughly 1,100 ng genomic DNA for immunoSEQ TCR beta CDR3 amplification. Repertoires were generated with immunoSEQ multiplex PCR, while TCRdb's copy carries only in-frame clones and drops some. This repertoire includes tens of thousands of clones. Comment on this clone: The read terminates 3 residues before the CDR3 end, so the remaining end is supplied by the germline J gene.

The germline V and J ends were trimmed by 5 bases and 1 base, with 11 bases remaining between them. This CDR3 is built from 14 residues. Looked up from germline, CDR1 is DFQATT and CDR2 is SNEGSKA (reference sequence). What was sequenced was blood buffy coat. This sequence originates from a woman aged 18-70 years with a cervical HPV16 infection that either progressed to CIN3+ or cleared (not recorded which). V gene TRBV20-1 combines with J gene TRBJ2-2; a weak D match, TRBD2 (7 bases). Partial CDR3 DNA: TGCAGTGCTTCGGGGGGCTTGAACACCGGGGAG. The encoded protein is CSASGGLNTGE. The full-length CDR3 reads as CSASGGLNTGELFF.